Sequencing of this T cell receptor (beta chain) was carried out in a study of a mutant IDH1 vaccine in newly diagnosed glioma. Turning to this clone: Its specificity is not known.

The time point here: week 5, during vaccination. The study gave 300 ug of mutant IDH1 20-mer peptide per vaccine dose, with topical imiquimod. Data came from immunoSEQ multiplex PCR; TCRdb stores just in-frame clones and leaves some out. The sample includes about 56,000 clones, around 89% of them seen just once. Specimen: PBMCs, collected from a glioma patient whose treatment included an IDH1 peptide vaccine. This TCR was sampled from a woman in her forties with glioma.

The CDR3 DNA is TGTGCTGCTAGCGGGAGATACGAGCAGTACTTC. Translated, it gives CAASGRYEQYF. V usage is TRBV28 and J usage is TRBJ2-7, with TRBD2 matching over 10 bases. CDR1 and CDR2 from the germline V gene are MDHEN and SYDVKM. The CDR3 extends over 11 amino acids.